Listed below are T cell receptor beta chains from one sample, sequenced in a study of CD8+CD57+ T cells in acquired aplastic anemia. TCRdb independently ran MiXCR on the reads; one entry per CDR3 protein. The sample has over 150,000 distinct CDR3 sequences; around half are singletons. The sample taken for sequencing was sorted CD4+, CD8+, or CD8+CD57+ T cells (not recorded which) from PBMCs. The receptor set was obtained from a human donor with aplastic anemia. CDR3s include the opening cysteine and the closing phenylalanine or tryptophan. A D gene is named only where the DNA matches it firmly. Rows may omit the clone size; those that give it use once, few, many or a size class.

j_gene,d_gene,abundance,v_gene,CDR3aa,CDR3nt
TRBJ1-3,-,-,TRBV20-1,CSARLAGNTIYF,TGCAGTGCTAGGTTGGCTGGAAACACCATATATTTT
TRBJ1-5,-,many,TRBV20-1,CSASEGINQPQHF,TGCAGTGCTAGTGAGGGGATCAATCAGCCCCAGCATTTT
TRBJ2-1,TRBD2,-,TRBV7-6,CASSLVSGANNEQFF,TGTGCCAGCAGCTTAGTTAGCGGGGCAAACAATGAGCAGTTCTTC
TRBJ1-5,-,many,TRBV19,CASSSTGTQNQPQHF,TGTGCCAGTAGTAGTACAGGGACCCAAAATCAGCCCCAGCATTTT
TRBJ2-3,TRBD2,once,TRBV9,CASSVGSSGRGDTQYF,TGTGCCAGCAGCGTAGGGTCTAGCGGGAGGGGAGATACGCAGTATTTT
TRBJ2-7,TRBD2,-,TRBV7-2,CASSLTSGSRYEQYF,TGTGCCAGCAGCCTTACTAGCGGGAGTAGGTACGAGCAGTACTTC
TRBJ2-1,TRBD2,-,TRBV20-1,CSAPGLAGVGEQFF,TGCAGTGCTCCGGGACTAGCGGGAGTCGGCGAGCAGTTCTTC
TRBJ2-3,-,-,TRBV5-1,CASSLVQGAGTDTQYF,TGCGCCAGCAGCTTGGTACAGGGCGCGGGCACAGATACGCAGTATTTT
TRBJ1-3,-,many,TRBV7-9,CASRIGSSGNTIYF,TGTGCCAGCAGGATTGGGAGCTCTGGAAACACCATATATTTT
TRBJ2-1,-,few,TRBV12-3/TRBV12-4,CASSPPGTPSYNEQFF,TGTGCCAGCAGTCCCCCCGGAACCCCCTCCTACAATGAGCAGTTCTTC
TRBJ2-3,-,-,TRBV29-1,CSVEFSAHGYF,TGCAGCGTGGAATTTAGCGCTCACGGGTATTTT
TRBJ1-5,TRBD1,many,TRBV28,CATLPTRQGDRPQHF,TGTGCCACCCTACCGACGCGACAGGGCGACAGGCCCCAGCATTTT
TRBJ1-6,TRBD1,-,TRBV7-8,CASSFTAGTGGSPLHF,TGTGCCAGCAGCTTTACCGCCGGGACAGGGGGTTCACCCCTCCACTTT
TRBJ1-1,TRBD1,many,TRBV2,CASSPSRQGGTEAFF,TGTGCCAGCAGCCCTTCTAGACAGGGGGGCACTGAAGCTTTCTTT
TRBJ1-3,-,-,TRBV19,CASSIDSDRGTIYF,TGTGCCAGTAGTATCGACTCGGATCGGGGCACCATATATTTT
TRBJ1-6,-,many,TRBV3-1,CASSQGGAYNSPLHF,TGTGCCAGCAGCCAAGGAGGGGCTTATAATTCACCCCTCCACTTT
TRBJ2-2,-,many,TRBV19,CASSMAQGANTGELFF,TGTGCCAGTAGTATGGCCCAAGGGGCGAACACCGGGGAGCTGTTTTTT
TRBJ2-5,TRBD1,-,TRBV11-2,CASSNTGTAQETQYF,TGTGCCAGCAGCAATACCGGGACAGCCCAAGAGACCCAGTACTTC
TRBJ2-3,-,-,TRBV25-1,CASSVRVPHVLPTDTQYF,TGTGCCAGCAGTGTACGAGTCCCCCACGTCCTCCCCACAGATACGCAGTATTTT
TRBJ2-5,-,many,TRBV20-1,CSAGDERQETQYF,TGCAGTGCTGGTGACGAGCGGCAAGAGACCCAGTACTTC
TRBJ2-3,-,-,TRBV9,CASSVEANKDTQYF,TGTGCCAGCAGCGTAGAAGCGAATAAAGATACGCAGTATTTT
TRBJ1-1,-,few,TRBV7-8,CASSSSEGGTEAFF,TGTGCCAGCAGCTCAAGTGAGGGGGGCACTGAAGCTTTCTTT
TRBJ2-3,TRBD2,few,TRBV29-1,CSVDLAGGTDTQYF,TGCAGCGTTGACCTAGCGGGGGGCACAGATACGCAGTATTTT
TRBJ2-6,-,-,TRBV12-3/TRBV12-4,CASSVSSGANVLTF,TGTGCCAGCAGTGTCAGCTCTGGGGCCAACGTCCTGACTTTC
TRBJ1-4,-,-,TRBV20-1,CSALDGTNEKLFF,TGCAGTGCTCTCGACGGAACTAATGAAAAACTGTTTTTT
TRBJ2-7,TRBD1,-,TRBV7-9,CASSLVGTGGPEQYF,TGTGCCAGCAGCTTAGTTGGGACAGGGGGCCCGGAGCAGTACTTC
TRBJ2-3,-,-,TRBV10-3,CAISVSSVSGTQYF,TGTGCCATCAGTGTATCAAGCGTCTCGGGTACGCAGTATTTT
TRBJ1-1,TRBD1,-,TRBV12-3/TRBV12-4,CASSSTGGWSTEAFF,TGTGCCAGCAGTTCCACAGGGGGTTGGAGCACTGAAGCTTTCTTT
TRBJ2-1,TRBD1,many,TRBV19,CASSSGTGAGDEQFF,TGTGCCAGTAGTTCGGGGACAGGGGCTGGGGATGAGCAGTTCTTC
TRBJ2-1,TRBD2,-,TRBV13,CASSKRLAGAGVNEQLF,TGTGCCAGCAGCAAAAGACTAGCGGGAGCAGGGGTGAATGAGCAGCTCTTC
TRBJ1-6,-,-,TRBV20-1,CSAAQGGNHRPLHF,TGCAGTGCAGCCCAGGGAGGGAACCATAGACCCCTCCACTTT
TRBJ1-1,-,-,TRBV11-3,CASSRREGTAFF,TGTGCCAGCAGCCGTCGGGAAGGGACAGCTTTCTTT
TRBJ1-6,-,-,TRBV7-2,CASSLAGDSPLHF,TGTGCCAGCAGCTTGGCCGGAGATTCACCCCTCCACTTT